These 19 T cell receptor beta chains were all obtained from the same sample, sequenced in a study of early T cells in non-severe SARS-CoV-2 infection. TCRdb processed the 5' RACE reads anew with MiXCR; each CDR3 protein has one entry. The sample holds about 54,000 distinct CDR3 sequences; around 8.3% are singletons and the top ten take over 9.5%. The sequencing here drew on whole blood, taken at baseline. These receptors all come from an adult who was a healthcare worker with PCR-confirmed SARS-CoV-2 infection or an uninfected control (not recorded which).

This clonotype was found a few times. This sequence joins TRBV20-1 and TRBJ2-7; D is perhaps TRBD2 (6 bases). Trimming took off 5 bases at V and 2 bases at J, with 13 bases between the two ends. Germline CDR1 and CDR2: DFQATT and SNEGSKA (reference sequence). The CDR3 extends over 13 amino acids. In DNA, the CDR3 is TGCAGTGCTCCGGGACTCCTGACCTACGAGCAGTACTTC. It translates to CSAPGLLTYEQYF.

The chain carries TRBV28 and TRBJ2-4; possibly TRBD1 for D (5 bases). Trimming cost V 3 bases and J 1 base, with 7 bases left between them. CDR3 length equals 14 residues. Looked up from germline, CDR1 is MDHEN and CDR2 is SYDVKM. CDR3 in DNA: TGTGCCAGCAGTTTTACAGGCGCCAAAAACATTCAGTACTTC. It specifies CASSFTGAKNIQYF.

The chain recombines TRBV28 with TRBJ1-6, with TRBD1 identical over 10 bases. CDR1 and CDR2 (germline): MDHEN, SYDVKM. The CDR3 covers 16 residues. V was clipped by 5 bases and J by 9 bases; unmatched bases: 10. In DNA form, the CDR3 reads TGTGCCAGCAGTATAGACAGGGGGCTCCGAATTTCACCCCTCCACTTT. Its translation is CASSIDRGLRISPLHF. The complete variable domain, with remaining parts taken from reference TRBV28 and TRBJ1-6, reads DVKVTQSSRYLVKRTGEKVFLECVQDMDHENMFWYRQDPGLGLRLIYFSYDVKMKEKGDIPEGYSVSREKKERFSLILESASTNQTSMYLCASSIDRGLRISPLHFGNGTRLTVT.

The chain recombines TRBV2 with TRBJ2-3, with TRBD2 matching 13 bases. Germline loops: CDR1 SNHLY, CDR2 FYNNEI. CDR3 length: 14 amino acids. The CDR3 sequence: CAETGLAGTDTQYF. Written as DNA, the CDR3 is TGTGCGGAAACGGGACTAGCGGGAACAGATACGCAGTATTTT.

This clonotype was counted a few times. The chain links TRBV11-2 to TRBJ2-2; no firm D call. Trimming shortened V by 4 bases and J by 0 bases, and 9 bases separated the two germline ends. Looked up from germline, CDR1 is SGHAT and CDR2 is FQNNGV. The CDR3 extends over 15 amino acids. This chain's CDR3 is CASSWKPANTGELFF. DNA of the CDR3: TGTGCCAGCAGCTGGAAACCCGCGAACACCGGGGAGCTGTTTTTT.

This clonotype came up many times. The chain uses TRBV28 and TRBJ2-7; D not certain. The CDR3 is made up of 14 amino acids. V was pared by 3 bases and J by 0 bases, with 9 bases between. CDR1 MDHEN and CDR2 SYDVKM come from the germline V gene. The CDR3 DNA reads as TGTGCCAGCAGTTTGACCGAAAGCTCCTACGAGCAGTACTTC. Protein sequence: CASSLTESSYEQYF.

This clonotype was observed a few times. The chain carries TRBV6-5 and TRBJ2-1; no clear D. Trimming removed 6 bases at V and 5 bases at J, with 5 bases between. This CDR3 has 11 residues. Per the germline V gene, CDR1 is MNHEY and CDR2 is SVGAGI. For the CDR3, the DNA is TGTGCCAGCAGCCTACACAATGAGCAGTTCTTC. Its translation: CASSLHNEQFF.

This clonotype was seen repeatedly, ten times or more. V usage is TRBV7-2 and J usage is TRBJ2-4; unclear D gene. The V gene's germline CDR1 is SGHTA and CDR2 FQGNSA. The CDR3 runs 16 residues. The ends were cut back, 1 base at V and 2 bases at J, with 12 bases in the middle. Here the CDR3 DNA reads TGTGCCAGCAGCTTAGGGAGTAGTAGATCCAAAAACATTCAGTACTTC. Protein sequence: CASSLGSSRSKNIQYF. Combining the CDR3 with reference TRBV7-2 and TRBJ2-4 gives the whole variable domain GAGVSQSPSNKVTEKGKDVELRCDPISGHTALYWYRQSLGQGLEFLIYFQGNSAPDKSGLPSDRFSAERTGGSVSTLTIQRTQQEDSAVYLCASSLGSSRSKNIQYFGAGTRLSVL.

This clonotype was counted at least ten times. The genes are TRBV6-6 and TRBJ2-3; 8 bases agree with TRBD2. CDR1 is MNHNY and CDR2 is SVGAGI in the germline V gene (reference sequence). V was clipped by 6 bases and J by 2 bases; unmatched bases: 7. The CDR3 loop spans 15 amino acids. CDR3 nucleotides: TGTGCCAGCAGCCCCCGGGAGGGAGTCACAGATACGCAGTATTTT. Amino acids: CASSPREGVTDTQYF.

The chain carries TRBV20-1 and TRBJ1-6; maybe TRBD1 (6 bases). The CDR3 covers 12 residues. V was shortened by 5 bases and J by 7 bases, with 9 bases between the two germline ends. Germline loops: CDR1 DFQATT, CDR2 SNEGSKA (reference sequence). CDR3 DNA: TGCAGTGCTCAGGGGCAGAATTCACCCCTCCACTTT. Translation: CSAQGQNSPLHF.

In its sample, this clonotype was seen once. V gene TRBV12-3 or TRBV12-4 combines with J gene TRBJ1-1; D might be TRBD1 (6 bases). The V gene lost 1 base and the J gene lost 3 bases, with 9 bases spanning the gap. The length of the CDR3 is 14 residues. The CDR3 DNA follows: TGTGCCAGCAGTTTAGACAGGGAGTACACTGAAGCTTTCTTT. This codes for CASSLDREYTEAFF.

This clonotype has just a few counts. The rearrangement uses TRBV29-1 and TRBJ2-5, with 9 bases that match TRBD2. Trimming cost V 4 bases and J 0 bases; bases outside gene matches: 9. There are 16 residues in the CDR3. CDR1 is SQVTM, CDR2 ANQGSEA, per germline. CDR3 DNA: TGCAGCGTTGTGGGTCTAGCGGGACCGTACCAAGAGACCCAGTACTTC. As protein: CSVVGLAGPYQETQYF.

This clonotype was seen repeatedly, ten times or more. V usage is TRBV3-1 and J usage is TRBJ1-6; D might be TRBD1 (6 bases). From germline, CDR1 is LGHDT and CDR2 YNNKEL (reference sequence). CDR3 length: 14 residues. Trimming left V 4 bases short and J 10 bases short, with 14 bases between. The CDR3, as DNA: TGTGCCAGCAGCCCCGACAGGTCCCGATCACCCCTCCACTTT. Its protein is CASSPDRSRSPLHF. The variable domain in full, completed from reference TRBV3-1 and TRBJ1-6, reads DTAVSQTPKYLVTQMGNDKSIKCEQNLGHDTMYWYKQDSKKFLKIMFSYNNKELIINETVPNRFSPKSPDKAHLNLHINSLELGDSAVYFCASSPDRSRSPLHFGNGTRLTVT.

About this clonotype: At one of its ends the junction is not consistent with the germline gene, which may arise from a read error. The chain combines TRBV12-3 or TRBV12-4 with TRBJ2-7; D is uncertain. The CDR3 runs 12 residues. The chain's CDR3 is CASSFQTYEQNF. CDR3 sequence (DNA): TGTGCCAGCAGTTTCCAGACCTACGAGCAGAACTTC.

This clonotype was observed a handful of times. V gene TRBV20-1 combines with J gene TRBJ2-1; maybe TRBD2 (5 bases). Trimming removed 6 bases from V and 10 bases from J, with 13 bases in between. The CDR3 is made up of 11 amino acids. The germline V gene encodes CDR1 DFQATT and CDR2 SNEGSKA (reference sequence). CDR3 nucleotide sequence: TGCAGTGCCCTCTCTCCGGGAGAGCAGTTCTTC. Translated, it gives CSALSPGEQFF.

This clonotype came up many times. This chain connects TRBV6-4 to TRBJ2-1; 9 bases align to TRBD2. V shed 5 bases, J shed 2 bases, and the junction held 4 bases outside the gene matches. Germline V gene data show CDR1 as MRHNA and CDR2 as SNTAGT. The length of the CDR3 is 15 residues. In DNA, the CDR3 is TGTGCCAGCAGTTCGGCTAGCGGGACCTACAATGAGCAGTTCTTC. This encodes CASSSASGTYNEQFF.

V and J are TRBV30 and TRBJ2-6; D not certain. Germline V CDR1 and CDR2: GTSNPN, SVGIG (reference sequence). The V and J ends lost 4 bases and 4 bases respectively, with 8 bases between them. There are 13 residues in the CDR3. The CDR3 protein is CAWKHPGANVLTF. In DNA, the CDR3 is TGTGCCTGGAAACACCCCGGGGCCAACGTCCTGACTTTC.

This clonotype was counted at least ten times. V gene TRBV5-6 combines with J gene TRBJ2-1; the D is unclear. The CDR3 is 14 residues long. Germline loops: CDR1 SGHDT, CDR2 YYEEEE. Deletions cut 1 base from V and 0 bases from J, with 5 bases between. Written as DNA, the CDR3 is TGTGCCAGCAGCTTGCTAAACTCCTACAATGAGCAGTTCTTC. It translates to CASSLLNSYNEQFF.

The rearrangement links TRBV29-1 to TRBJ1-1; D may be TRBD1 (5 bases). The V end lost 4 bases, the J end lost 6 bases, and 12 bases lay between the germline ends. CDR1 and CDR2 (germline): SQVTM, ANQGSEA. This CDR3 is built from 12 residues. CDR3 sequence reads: CSVVPAGPEAFF. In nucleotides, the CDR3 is TGCAGCGTTGTTCCGGCAGGGCCTGAAGCTTTCTTT. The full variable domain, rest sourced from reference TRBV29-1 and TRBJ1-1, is SAVISQKPSRDICQRGTSLTIQCQVDSQVTMMFWYRQQPGQSLTLIATANQGSEATYESGFVIDKFPISRPNLTFSTLTVSNMSPEDSSIYLCSVVPAGPEAFFGQGTRLTVV.